The clone carrying this T cell receptor (beta chain) was seen just once. Its specificity is not known. Blood samples were obtained at baseline, cycle 4 day 1, and cycle 7 day 1. The sample belongs to a study of OX40 agonist ivuxolimab in advanced cancers. Overall study: Aged roughly 23 to 80 with a mean of 60 years, they were approximately 80% male.

The CDR3 is made up of 14 amino acids. Per germline, CDR1 SSHAT and CDR2 FNYEAQ (reference sequence). Using immunoSEQ multiplex PCR, the repertoire was profiled, and TCRdb retains in-frame clones only, with some absent. In the table there are approximately 23,000 clones, 75% to 90% of which are singletons. Study results and limitations: At 0.1 to 3.0 mg/kg, clonal expansion of CD4+ and CD8+ blood T cells had occurred by week 6. Patients with a partial response at 0.1-3.0 mg/kg had among the lowest clonal expansion.

This material consisted of CD4+ or CD8+ T cells sorted from blood, taken in a trial of the OX40 agonist ivuxolimab. This TCR came from an adult with an advanced solid tumor such as melanoma, head and neck, liver or kidney cancer. V and J are TRBV7-7 and TRBJ2-2, with D tentatively TRBD2 (6 bases). The chain's CDR3 is CASGFRQNTGELFF. For the CDR3, the DNA is TGTGCTAGCGGCTTTAGACAGAACACCGGGGAGCTGTTTTTT.